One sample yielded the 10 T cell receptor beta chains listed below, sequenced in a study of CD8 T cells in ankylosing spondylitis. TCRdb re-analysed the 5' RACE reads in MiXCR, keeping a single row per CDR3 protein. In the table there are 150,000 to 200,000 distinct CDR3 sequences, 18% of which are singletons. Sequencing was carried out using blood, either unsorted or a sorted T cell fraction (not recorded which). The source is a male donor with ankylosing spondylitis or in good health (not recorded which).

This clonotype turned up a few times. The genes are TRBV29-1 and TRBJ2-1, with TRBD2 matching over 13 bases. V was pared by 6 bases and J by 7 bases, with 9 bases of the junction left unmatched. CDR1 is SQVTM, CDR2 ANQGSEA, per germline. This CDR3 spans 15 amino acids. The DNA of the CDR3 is TGCAGCGTCTCACTAGCGGGAGGGCCAAGGAATGAGCAGTTCTTC. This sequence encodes CSVSLAGGPRNEQFF.

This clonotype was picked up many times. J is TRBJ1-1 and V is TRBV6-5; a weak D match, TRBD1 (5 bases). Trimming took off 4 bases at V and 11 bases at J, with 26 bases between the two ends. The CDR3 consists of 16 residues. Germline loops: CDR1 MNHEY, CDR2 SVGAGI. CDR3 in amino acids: CASSSPDLTAARGAFF. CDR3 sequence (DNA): TGTGCCAGCAGTTCACCGGACCTGACAGCGGCCCGAGGGGCTTTCTTT.

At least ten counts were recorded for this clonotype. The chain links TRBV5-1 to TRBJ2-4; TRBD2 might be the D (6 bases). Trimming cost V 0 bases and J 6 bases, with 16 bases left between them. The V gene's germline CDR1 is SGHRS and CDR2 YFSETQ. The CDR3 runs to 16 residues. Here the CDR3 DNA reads TGCGCCAGCAGCTTGGGGGACTCTTGGGATGGAAACATTCAGTACTTC. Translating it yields CASSLGDSWDGNIQYF.

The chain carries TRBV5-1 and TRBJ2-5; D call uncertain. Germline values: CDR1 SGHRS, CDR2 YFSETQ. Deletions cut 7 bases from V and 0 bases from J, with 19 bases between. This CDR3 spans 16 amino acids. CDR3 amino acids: CASAPAPQIYQETQYF. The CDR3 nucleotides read TGCGCCAGCGCCCCCGCCCCCCAGATTTACCAAGAGACCCAGTACTTC.

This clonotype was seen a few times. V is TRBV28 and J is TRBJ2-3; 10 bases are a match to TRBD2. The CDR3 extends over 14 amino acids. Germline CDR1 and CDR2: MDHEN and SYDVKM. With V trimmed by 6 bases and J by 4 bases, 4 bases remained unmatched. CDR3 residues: CASRLAGAADTQYF. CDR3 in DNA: TGTGCCAGCAGGCTAGCGGGAGCCGCAGATACGCAGTATTTT.

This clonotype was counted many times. CDR3 loop: CASKTSTDTQYF. Here the CDR3 DNA reads TGCGCCAGCAAGACAAGCACAGATACGCAGTATTTT. This chain links TRBV5-1 with TRBJ2-3; D gene uncertain. The CDR3 consists of 12 residues. The V gene lost 6 bases and the J gene lost 0 bases, with 5 bases spanning the gap. CDR1 and CDR2 from the germline V gene are SGHRS and YFSETQ.

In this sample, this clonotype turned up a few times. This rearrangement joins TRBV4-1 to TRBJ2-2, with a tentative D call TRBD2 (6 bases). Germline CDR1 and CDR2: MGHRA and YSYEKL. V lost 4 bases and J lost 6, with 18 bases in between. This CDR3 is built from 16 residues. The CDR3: CASSPRLGGTPGELFF. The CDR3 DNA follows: TGCGCCAGCAGCCCTCGACTCGGCGGGACTCCCGGGGAGCTGTTTTTT.

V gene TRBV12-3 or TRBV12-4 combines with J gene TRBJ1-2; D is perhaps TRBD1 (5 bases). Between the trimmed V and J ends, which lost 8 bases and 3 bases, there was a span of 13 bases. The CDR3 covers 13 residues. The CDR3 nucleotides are TGTGCCAGCCAGGGAGTTCCAGACTATGGCTACACCTTC. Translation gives CASQGVPDYGYTF.

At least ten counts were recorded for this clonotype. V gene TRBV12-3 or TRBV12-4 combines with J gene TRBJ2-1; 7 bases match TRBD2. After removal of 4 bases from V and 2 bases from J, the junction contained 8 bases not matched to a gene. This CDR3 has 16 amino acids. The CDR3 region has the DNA TGTGCCAGCAGTTCGGTGCCGGGAGGCCCCTACAATGAGCAGTTCTTC. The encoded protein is CASSSVPGGPYNEQFF.

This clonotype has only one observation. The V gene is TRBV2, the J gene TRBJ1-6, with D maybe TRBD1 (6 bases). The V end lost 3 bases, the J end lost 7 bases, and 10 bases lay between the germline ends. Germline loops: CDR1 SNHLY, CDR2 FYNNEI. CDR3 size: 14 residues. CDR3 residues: CASSDQGWNSPLHF. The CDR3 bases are TGTGCCAGCAGTGATCAGGGGTGGAATTCACCCCTCCACTTT. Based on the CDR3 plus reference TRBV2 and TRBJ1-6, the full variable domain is EPEVTQTPSHQVTQMGQEVILRCVPISNHLYFYWYRQILGQKVEFLVSFYNNEISEKSEIFDDQFSVERPDGSNFTLKIRSTKLEDSAMYFCASSDQGWNSPLHFGNGTRLTVT.